The clone carrying this T cell receptor beta chain was seen just once. V lost 7 bases and J lost 6; bases outside the gene matches: 2. The CDR3 spans 14 residues. Germline V gene sequence: CDR1 KGHDR, CDR2 SFDVKD. As handled by the study authors: Amplification of reference gene primers was used by the study to estimate nucleated cell counts. This table comes from immunoSEQ multiplex PCR, and its TCRdb copy is limited to in-frame clones, with some not included. V, J and clone size derive from that table, while D and trimming were established from the DNA sequence. Of hundreds of thousands of clones listed, just under 85% were seen once; the top ten hold about 8.1%. This specimen comes from a study of blood T cell repertoires in COVID-19. About the study: Researchers got acute and convalescent COVID-19 samples from the United States, Italy and Spain.

The chain joins TRBV24-1 to TRBJ2-2; 12 nucleotides match TRBD1. The receptor's source is a man older than 75 with acute or convalescent COVID-19. Specimen: peripheral blood. The CDR3 protein is CATRGQGASGELFF. DNA of the CDR3: TGTGCCACCAGGGGACAGGGGGCCTCCGGGGAGCTGTTTTTT.